The 4 T cell receptor beta chains in this list originate from one sample, sequenced in a study of T cell repertoires in cytomegalovirus infection. One entry per CDR3 protein, called by TCRdb with MiXCR from the reads. The repertoire holds more than 350,000 distinct CDR3 sequences, with 31% as singletons. Sequenced material: PBMCs. The receptors here all came from a human donor in good health (CMV status not recorded). Some clones in this sample may be carry-over from other donors' samples.

V is TRBV20-1 and J is TRBJ1-1; no definite D call. V dropped 4 bases and J dropped 11 bases, with 14 bases sitting between them. The CDR3 totals 11 residues. CDR1 and CDR2 from the germline V gene are DFQATT and SNEGSKA (reference sequence). CDR3 amino acids: CSATPEVEAFF. For the CDR3, the DNA is TGCAGTGCTACCCCGGAGGTCGAGGCTTTCTTT.

This clonotype was seen a single time. The chain has TRBV29-1 and TRBJ1-2; D is ambiguous. Germline CDR1 reads SQVTM; CDR2 reads ANQGSEA. V was cut by 2 bases and J by 5 bases, with 6 bases left in between. The CDR3 is made up of 11 amino acids. The CDR3 region is CSVETAYGYTF. The CDR3 DNA follows: TGCAGCGTTGAAACGGCTTATGGCTACACCTTC.

Turning to this clonotype: Without the conserved terminal phenylalanine or tryptophan, this CDR3 likely stems from a read error. Here the CDR3 reads CASSLNTGVNEQYL. CDR3 in DNA: TGTGCCAGCAGCCTCAATACAGGGGTCAACGAGCAGTACTTA. V and J are TRBV7-6 and TRBJ2-7, with 7 bases that match TRBD1. Germline V lookup: CDR1 SGHVS, CDR2 FNYEAQ. V shed 5 bases, J shed 5 bases, and the junction held 9 bases outside the gene matches. There are 14 residues in the CDR3.

The J gene is TRBJ1-1, the V gene TRBV5-6; D is perhaps TRBD1 (5 bases). The CDR3 has 14 amino acids. Germline lookup yields CDR1 SGHDT and CDR2 YYEEEE. V lost 2 bases and J lost 4, with 12 bases in between. The CDR3 DNA is TGTGCCAGCAGCTTAGGCCAGGGAACCACTGAAGCTTTCTTT. This translates into CASSLGQGTTEAFF.